The rows below give T cell receptor beta chains drawn from one sample of a study of blood T cell repertoires in COVID-19. Some clones are missing from TCRdb's copy, which holds only in-frame ones; the method was immunoSEQ multiplex PCR. The table records approximately 220,000 clones, roughly 80% of them present only once. Sequences were obtained from peripheral blood. The origin of the receptors is a woman aged 80 or over with acute or convalescent COVID-19. Each CDR3 is given with its conserved first and last residue. Fields, in order: D gene, V gene, clone size, J gene, CDR3 DNA, CDR3 protein. D genes are given only for firm matches. Part of the rows lack a size; the others show once, few, many or a class for expanded clones.

>.|TRBV15|.|TRBJ2-7
TGTGCCACCAGCAGAGGGGGGGAGGCCGAGCGTCCCTACGAGCAGTACTTC
CATSRGGEAERPYEQYF
>TRBD1|TRBV7-2|few|TRBJ2-7
TGTGCCAGCAGCTTCTTAGGACAGGGGTCCTACGAGCAGTACTTC
CASSFLGQGSYEQYF
>TRBD1|TRBV6-2/TRBV6-3|.|TRBJ1-2
TGTGCCAGCAGTAACGGACAGGGGGCTAGCTACACCTTC
CASSNGQGASYTF
>.|TRBV30|few|TRBJ1-2
TGTGCCAACCACGCCGGGGGGCCGGGGGGCTACACCTTC
CANHAGGPGGYTF
>.|TRBV3-1/TRBV3-2|.|TRBJ2-7
TGTGCCAGCAGCCAATCGGCAGGTGAATTCTACGAGCAGTACTTC
CASSQSAGEFYEQYF
>.|TRBV18|.|TRBJ2-1
TGTGCCAGCTCACTCATAGGGGTGACGGCCTCCTACAATGAGCAGTTCTTC
CASSLIGVTASYNEQFF
>TRBD1|TRBV19|.|TRBJ2-7
TGTGCCAGTAGTAGGGCAGGGGGCTCGTACGAGCAGTACTTC
CASSRAGGSYEQYF
>.|TRBV21-1|.|TRBJ2-7
TGTGCCAGCAGCAAAGTTGGACTAGCGGGGGCCTACGAGCAGTACTTC
CASSKVGLAGAYEQYF
>.|TRBV28|.|TRBJ1-2
TGTGCCAGCAGTTTATTAGGGGCTGGCTACACCTTC
CASSLLGAGYTF
>.|TRBV30|.|TRBJ2-3
TGTGCCTGGAGTAAGACAGGCACAGATACGCAGTATTTT
CAWSKTGTDTQYF
>TRBD1|TRBV19|.|TRBJ1-2
TGTGCCAGTAGTATTTTGGGACAGGGGGACTATGGCTACACCTTC
CASSILGQGDYGYTF
>TRBD2|TRBV14|.|TRBJ2-5
TGTGCCAGCAGCCTTCATGCGGGAGGGCCAGAGACCCAGTACTTC
CASSLHAGGPETQYF
>TRBD1|TRBV18|.|TRBJ1-2
TGTGCCAGCTCACCAGGGACAGACTTTAACTATGGCTACACCTTC
CASSPGTDFNYGYTF
>TRBD2|TRBV6-6|.|TRBJ2-3
TGTGCCAGCTTTGGTACGGGGGGGCCGACAGATACGCAGTATTTT
CASFGTGGPTDTQYF
>TRBD1|TRBV6-5|.|TRBJ1-5
TGTGCCAGCAGTTACCCAGAGGACAGGCAGCCCCAGCATTTT
CASSYPEDRQPQHF
>.|TRBV4-1|.|TRBJ2-6
TGCGCCAGCAGCCAAGGGACTGGAAGCTCTGGGGCCAACGTCCTGACTTTC
CASSQGTGSSGANVLTF
>TRBD1|TRBV19|few|TRBJ1-5
TGTGCCAGTACCGGGACAGGGGGCAATCAGCCCCAGCATTTT
CASTGTGGNQPQHF
>.|TRBV5-4|.|TRBJ2-3
TGTGCCAGCAGCTTGGGAACTGGGAGTGGAACAGATACGCAGTATTTT
CASSLGTGSGTDTQYF
>TRBD2|TRBV7-2|.|TRBJ2-1
TGTGCCAGCAGCCAAACCCTAGCGGGGGGGCTCTACAATGAGCAGTTCTTC
CASSQTLAGGLYNEQFF
>.|TRBV19|.|TRBJ2-2
TGTGCCAGTAGTATGACAGGCGGTTTCACCGGGGAGCTGTTTTTT
CASSMTGGFTGELFF
>.|TRBV5-4|once|TRBJ2-1
TGTGCCAGCAGCTTCACCAGCGGTATATACAATGAGCAGTTCTTC
CASSFTSGIYNEQFF
>TRBD1|TRBV4-2|.|TRBJ1-1
TGTGCCAGCAGCCAAGACAGGGGGCTTGCTGAAGCTTTCTTT
CASSQDRGLAEAFF
>TRBD1|TRBV25-1|.|TRBJ1-2
TGTGCCAGCAGTGCCGACGGGACAGGGCGAGGCTACACCTTC
CASSADGTGRGYTF
>TRBD2|TRBV7-2|.|TRBJ2-1
TGTGCCAGCAGCTTAGTTTCGAGTACTAGCGGGGGGCCGGGTGAGCAGTTCTTC
CASSLVSSTSGGPGEQFF
>.|TRBV5-1|.|TRBJ1-3
TGCGCCAGCAGCTTGTCCCCGACAGGAGGTGGAAACACCATATATTTT
CASSLSPTGGGNTIYF
>TRBD2|TRBV18|.|TRBJ2-3
TGTGCCAGCTCACCACCTGTGACTAGCGGAGCCACAGATACGCAGTATTTT
CASSPPVTSGATDTQYF
>.|TRBV7-6|.|TRBJ1-1
TGTGCCAGCAGCTTAGATGAGGTAAACACTGAAGCTTTCTTT
CASSLDEVNTEAFF
>.|TRBV5-6|.|TRBJ2-2
TGTGCCAGCAGCTTGGGGGGCGCAAGATACACCGGGGAGCTGTTTTTT
CASSLGGARYTGELFF
>.|TRBV27|once|TRBJ2-3
TGTGCCAGCAGTTTAGATCGGGGCACAGATACGCAGTATTTT
CASSLDRGTDTQYF
>TRBD1|TRBV28|.|TRBJ2-7
TGTGCCAGCAGTTCCCGACAGGGCTCCTACGAGCAGTACTTC
CASSSRQGSYEQYF
>TRBD2|TRBV10-3|.|TRBJ2-7
TGTGCCACCTGGACTAGTGACACCTACGAGCAGTACTTC
CATWTSDTYEQYF
>TRBD1|TRBV11-3|.|TRBJ2-3
TGTGCCAGCAGCTTCGGACAGGTGGAGGATACGCAGTATTTT
CASSFGQVEDTQYF
>TRBD2|TRBV5-1|few|TRBJ2-5
TGCGCCAGCACAACCGGACTAGCGTGGGAGACCCAGTACTTC
CASTTGLAWETQYF
>.|TRBV9|few|TRBJ2-7
TGTGCCAGCAGCGCTGACCTATTCTCTACAGGGAACGAGCAGTACTTC
CASSADLFSTGNEQYF
>.|TRBV18|.|TRBJ1-3
TGTGCCAGCTCCCCCCAAGGGGCTGGAAACACCATATATTTT
CASSPQGAGNTIYF
>TRBD2|TRBV19|.|TRBJ2-4
TGTGCCAGTAGTACTCGACTAGCGGGGGGTTCACTAGCCAAAAACATTCAGTACTTC
CASSTRLAGGSLAKNIQYF
>TRBD1|TRBV3-1/TRBV3-2|.|TRBJ2-5
TGTGCCAGCAGCTTCCGGGACAGCTGGGGGACCCAGTACTTC
CASSFRDSWGTQYF
>.|TRBV11-2|.|TRBJ1-2
TGTGCCAGCAGCTTAGCCAGGGTTTTTAACTATGGCTACACCTTC
CASSLARVFNYGYTF
>.|TRBV6-5|.|TRBJ2-7
TGTGCCAGCATCTCTGCGGGGACCTACGAGCAGTACTTC
CASISAGTYEQYF
>.|TRBV10-3|.|TRBJ2-3
TGTGCCATCAGTGACCTAGCAGATACGCAGTATTTT
CAISDLADTQYF
>.|TRBV19|.|TRBJ1-5
TGTGCCAGTACCCCCGCAGGGCGCGAGCAGCCCCAGCATTTT
CASTPAGREQPQHF
>TRBD2|TRBV7-3|few|TRBJ2-2
TGTGCCAGCAGCTTAGGACTAGCGGGAGATCGATGGGCCGGGGAGCTGTTTTTT
CASSLGLAGDRWAGELFF
>TRBD1|TRBV6-2/TRBV6-3|.|TRBJ1-1
TGTGCCAGCAGTCTACTTCCCGGACAGGGCGACACTGAAGCTTTCTTT
CASSLLPGQGDTEAFF
>.|TRBV27|.|TRBJ1-3
TGTGCCAGCAGTCTGAGCTCTGGAAACACCATATATTTT
CASSLSSGNTIYF
>.|TRBV5-1|.|TRBJ2-3
TGCGCCAGCAGCCTCTACGGGATCACAGATACGCAGTATTTT
CASSLYGITDTQYF
>TRBD1|TRBV5-1|.|TRBJ2-2
TGCGCCAGCAGCTTGGGACAGGGGGGAGGAACCGGGGAGCTGTTTTTT
CASSLGQGGGTGELFF
>.|TRBV30|.|TRBJ2-1
TGTGCCTGGAGTGTAACTAATGAGCAGTTCTTC
CAWSVTNEQFF
>.|TRBV10-3|.|TRBJ2-7
TGTGCCATCAGTGGGCCTCAGGGCACGACCTACGAGCAGTACTTC
CAISGPQGTTYEQYF
>TRBD1|TRBV28|.|TRBJ1-2
TGTGCCAGCAGTCTATCGGGACAGTCAAGTCCTAACTATGGCTACACCTTC
CASSLSGQSSPNYGYTF
>TRBD2|TRBV5-1|.|TRBJ2-3
TGCGCCAGCAGCTTGGATACTAGCGGGGGGGCAGATACGCAGTATTTT
CASSLDTSGGADTQYF
>.|TRBV15|.|TRBJ1-2
TGTGCCACCAGCAGAGATCTGGGCTACACCTTC
CATSRDLGYTF
>TRBD1|TRBV7-9|.|TRBJ1-2
TGTGCCAGCAGCGCCGGACAGGGGGCCCTCTATGGCTACACCTTC
CASSAGQGALYGYTF
>TRBD2|TRBV7-9|.|TRBJ2-7
TGTGCCAGCAGCCGATCTAGCGGGAGCTGGGAGCAGTACTTC
CASSRSSGSWEQYF